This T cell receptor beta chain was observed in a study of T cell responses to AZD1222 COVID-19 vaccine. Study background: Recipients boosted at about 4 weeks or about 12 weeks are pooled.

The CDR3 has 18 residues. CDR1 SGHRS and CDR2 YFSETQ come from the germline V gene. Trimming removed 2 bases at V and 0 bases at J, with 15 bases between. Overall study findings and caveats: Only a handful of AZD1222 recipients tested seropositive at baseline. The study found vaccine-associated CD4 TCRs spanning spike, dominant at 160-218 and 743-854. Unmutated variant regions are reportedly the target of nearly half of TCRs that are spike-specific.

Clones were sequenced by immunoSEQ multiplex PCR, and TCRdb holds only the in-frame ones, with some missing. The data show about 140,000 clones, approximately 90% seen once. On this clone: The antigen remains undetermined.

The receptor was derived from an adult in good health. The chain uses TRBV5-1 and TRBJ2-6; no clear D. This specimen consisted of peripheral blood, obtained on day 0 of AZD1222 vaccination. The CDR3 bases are TGCGCCAGCAGCTTAATTCCGCAGGAGTACTCTGGGGCCAACGTCCTGACTTTC. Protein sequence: CASSLIPQEYSGANVLTF.